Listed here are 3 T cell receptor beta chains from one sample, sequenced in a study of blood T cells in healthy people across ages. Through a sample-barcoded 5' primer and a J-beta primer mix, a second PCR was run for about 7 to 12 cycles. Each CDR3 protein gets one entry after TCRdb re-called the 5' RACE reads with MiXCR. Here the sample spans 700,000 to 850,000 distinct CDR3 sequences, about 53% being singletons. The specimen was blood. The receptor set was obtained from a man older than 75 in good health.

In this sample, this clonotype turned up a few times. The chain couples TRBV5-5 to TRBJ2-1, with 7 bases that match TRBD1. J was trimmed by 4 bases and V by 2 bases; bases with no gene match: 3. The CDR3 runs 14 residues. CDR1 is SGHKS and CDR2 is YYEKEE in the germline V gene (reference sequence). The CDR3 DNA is TGTGCCAGCAGCTTAGGACAGGTTTACAATGAGCAGTTCTTC. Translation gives CASSLGQVYNEQFF.

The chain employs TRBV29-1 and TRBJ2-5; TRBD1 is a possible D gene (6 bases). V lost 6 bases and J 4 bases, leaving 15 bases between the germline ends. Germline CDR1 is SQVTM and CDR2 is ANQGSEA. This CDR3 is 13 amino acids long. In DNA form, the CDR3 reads TGCAGCGTGCTGACAGGTCAGGGAGAGACCCAGTACTTC. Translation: CSVLTGQGETQYF.

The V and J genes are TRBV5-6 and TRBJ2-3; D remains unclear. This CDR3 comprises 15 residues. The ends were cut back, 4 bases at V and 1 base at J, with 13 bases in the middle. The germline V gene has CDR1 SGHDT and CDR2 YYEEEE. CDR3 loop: CASSPAIEGTDTQYF. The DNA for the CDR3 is TGTGCCAGCAGCCCTGCCATAGAGGGCACAGATACGCAGTATTTT.